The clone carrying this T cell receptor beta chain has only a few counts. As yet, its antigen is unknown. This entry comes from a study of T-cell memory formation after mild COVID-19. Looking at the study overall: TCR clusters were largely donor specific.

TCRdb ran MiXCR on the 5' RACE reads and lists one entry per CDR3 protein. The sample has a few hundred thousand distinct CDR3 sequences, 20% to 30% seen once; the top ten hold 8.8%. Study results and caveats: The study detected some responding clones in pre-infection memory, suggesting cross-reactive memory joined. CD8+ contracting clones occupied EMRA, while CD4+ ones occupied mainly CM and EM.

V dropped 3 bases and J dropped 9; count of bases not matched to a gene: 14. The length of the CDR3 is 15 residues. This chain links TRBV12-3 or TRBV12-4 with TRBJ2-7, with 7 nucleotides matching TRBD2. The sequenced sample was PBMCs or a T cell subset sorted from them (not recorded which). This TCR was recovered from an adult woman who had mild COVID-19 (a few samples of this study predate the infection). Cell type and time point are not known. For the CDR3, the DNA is TGTGCCAGCAGTTTTCTTGAGCGGGGAATCGGTGGGCAGTACTTC. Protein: CASSFLERGIGGQYF.